This T cell receptor beta chain was profiled in a study of CD8 T cells in ankylosing spondylitis. 5'-RACE, quantitative and with molecular barcodes, yielded the TCR beta libraries. TCRdb analysed the 5' RACE reads with MiXCR anew, one entry per CDR3 protein. The sample carries about 170,000 distinct CDR3 sequences, approximately 20% recorded once. J lost 4 bases, V lost 5 bases, and 3 bases had no gene match. CDR1 DFQATT and CDR2 SNEGSKA come from the germline V gene (reference sequence). The CDR3 is made up of 12 amino acids. Study-wide points: A TCR beta motif of about 8 highly homologous variants appeared characteristic of ankylosing spondylitis blood.

This clonotype has more than one count but fewer than ten. Its antigen is unknown. This TCR derives from a male donor with ankylosing spondylitis or in good health (not recorded which). The chain combines TRBV20-1 with TRBJ1-2; 8 bases agree with TRBD1. Specimen: blood, either unsorted or a sorted T cell fraction (not recorded which). CDR3 protein: CSAHDRGYGYTF. The DNA of the CDR3 is TGCAGTGCTCATGACAGGGGCTATGGCTACACCTTC.